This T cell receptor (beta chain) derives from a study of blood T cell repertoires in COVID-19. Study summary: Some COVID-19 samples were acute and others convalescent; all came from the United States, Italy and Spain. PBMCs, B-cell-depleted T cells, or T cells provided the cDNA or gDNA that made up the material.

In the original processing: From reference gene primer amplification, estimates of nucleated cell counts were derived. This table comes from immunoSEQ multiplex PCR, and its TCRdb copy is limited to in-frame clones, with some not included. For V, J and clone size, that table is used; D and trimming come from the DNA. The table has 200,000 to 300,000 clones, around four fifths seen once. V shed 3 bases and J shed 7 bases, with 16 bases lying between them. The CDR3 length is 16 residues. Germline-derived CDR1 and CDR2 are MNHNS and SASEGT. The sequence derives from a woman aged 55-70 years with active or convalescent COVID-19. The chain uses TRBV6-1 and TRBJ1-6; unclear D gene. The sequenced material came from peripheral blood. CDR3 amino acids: CASSDGLLGGNSPLHF. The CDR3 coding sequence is TGTGCCAGCAGTGATGGGCTTTTAGGCGGGAATTCACCCCTCCACTTT.